A selection of T cell receptor beta chains follows, all from one sample in a study of T cells in Graves' hyperthyroidism and ophthalmopathy. From the multiplex PCR reads, TCRdb called clonotypes with MiXCR, one entry per CDR3 protein. The sample holds approximately 530,000 distinct CDR3 sequences, about 20% seen once. Sequenced: blood. The receptor set was obtained from a man aged 35-49 years with Graves' ophthalmopathy. CDR3s include the opening cysteine and the closing phenylalanine or tryptophan. Fields, in order: clone size, V gene, D gene, J gene, CDR3 protein, CDR3 DNA. D genes are given only for firm matches. For some rows the clone size is stated as once, few or many, or as a class when expanded; others skip it.

>few|TRBV6-1|TRBD1|TRBJ1-2
CASTEQGSVYGYTF
TGTGCCAGCACCGAACAGGGGTCGGTCTATGGCTACACCTTC
>few|TRBV6-4|NA|TRBJ1-2
CASSDSGDINYGYTF
TGTGCCAGCAGTGACTCGGGAGACATCAACTATGGCTACACCTTC
>NA|TRBV3-1|NA|TRBJ2-2
CASRKKRPVGTGELFF
TGTGCCAGCAGAAAAAAAAGGCCGGTGGGAACCGGGGAGCTGTTTTTT
>few|TRBV9|NA|TRBJ1-1
CASSGGQNTEAFF
TGTGCCAGCAGCGGAGGACAGAACACTGAAGCTTTCTTT
>NA|TRBV30|NA|TRBJ1-1
CAWSLFAGAEAFF
TGTGCCTGGAGTCTTTTCGCGGGTGCTGAAGCTTTCTTT
>NA|TRBV13|TRBD2|TRBJ2-4
CASSPAGGARVVQYF
TGTGCCAGCAGCCCAGCGGGGGGGGCAAGGGTGGTTCAGTACTTC
>NA|TRBV18|NA|TRBJ1-4
CATSPGARGGLFF
TGTGCCACCTCACCTGGGGCGCGGGGCGGACTGTTTTTT
>NA|TRBV28|NA|TRBJ1-2
CASSPVDYGYTF
TGTGCCAGCAGCCCGGTGGACTATGGCTACACCTTC
>many|TRBV28|TRBD2|TRBJ2-1
CASSSSSGSSYNEQFF
TGTGCCAGCAGTTCCTCTAGCGGGAGCTCCTACAATGAGCAGTTCTTC
>few|TRBV28|NA|TRBJ2-5
CASRPHDSQETQYF
TGTGCCAGCAGACCCCACGACAGCCAAGAGACCCAGTACTTC
>many|TRBV12-3/TRBV12-4|TRBD1|TRBJ2-3
CASSQDRLTDTQYF
TGTGCCAGCAGTCAGGACAGGCTCACAGATACGCAGTATTTT
>NA|TRBV7-3|TRBD1|TRBJ1-3
CASSSLRDRASISGNTIYF
TGTGCCAGCAGCTCCCTCCGGGACAGGGCTTCTATCTCTGGAAACACCATATATTTT
>few|TRBV27|TRBD2|TRBJ2-1
CASTGTSGATYNEQFF
TGTGCCAGTACCGGGACTAGCGGGGCTACCTACAATGAGCAGTTCTTC
>NA|TRBV6-9|NA|TRBJ1-4
CASSSVTGEKLFF
TGTGCCAGCAGTTCTGTCACCGGGGAAAAACTGTTTTTT
>few|TRBV6-1|NA|TRBJ2-2
CASTTDRANTGELFF
TGTGCCAGCACCACCGACAGAGCGAACACCGGGGAGCTGTTTTTT
>NA|TRBV3-1|TRBD1|TRBJ2-2
CASSPLTGVVGELFF
TGTGCCAGCAGCCCCCTGACAGGGGTGGTCGGGGAGCTGTTTTTT
>many|TRBV3-1|TRBD1|TRBJ2-5
CASSRSTDRAYF
TGTGCCAGCAGCCGGTCGACAGACAGGGCGTACTTC
>many|TRBV2|TRBD1|TRBJ1-2
CASSEARTGGGYGYTF
TGTGCCAGCAGTGAAGCTAGGACAGGGGGTGGCTATGGCTACACCTTC
>NA|TRBV28|NA|TRBJ1-1
CASSSEGRGHRRAFF
TGTGCCAGCAGTTCAGAGGGTAGAGGACACCGTAGAGCTTTCTTT
>few|TRBV29-1|NA|TRBJ1-3
CSVEDGGTPGRSGNTIYF
TGCAGCGTTGAAGATGGGGGGACACCCGGGCGCTCTGGAAACACCATATATTTT
>many|TRBV18|NA|TRBJ2-2
CASSLALSDTGELFF
TGTGCCAGCTCACTGGCCTTGAGCGACACCGGGGAGCTGTTTTTT
>NA|TRBV9|NA|TRBJ2-1
CASTRRAEFNEQFF
TGTGCCAGCACTAGGAGGGCCGAGTTCAATGAGCAGTTCTTC
>NA|TRBV24-1|TRBD2|TRBJ2-1
CATSDPGKGGRAGNEQFF
TGTGCCACCAGTGATCCCGGGAAAGGCGGGAGGGCCGGGAATGAGCAGTTCTTC
>NA|TRBV7-9|NA|TRBJ2-1
CASSPRQGGGNEQFF
TGTGCCAGCAGCCCGAGACAGGGAGGTGGGAATGAGCAGTTCTTC
>NA|TRBV29-1|TRBD2|TRBJ2-7
CSVEDASGREGEQYF
TGCAGCGTTGAAGATGCTAGCGGCAGGGAGGGCGAGCAGTACTTC
>many|TRBV11-2|NA|TRBJ2-7
CASSPGPRSEQYF
TGTGCCAGCAGCCCGGGGCCCCGCAGTGAGCAGTACTTC